This T cell receptor (beta chain) was sequenced in a study of cytomegalovirus exposure and HLA in healthy donors. On the study more broadly: Inside one of the first data releases sat about 85 million unique TCRs taken from HLA-typed donors. The study's findings and limits: Altogether, about 160 TCR beta chains were recorded as cytomegalovirus-associated.

Trimming took off 4 bases at V and 5 bases at J, with 8 bases between the two ends. The CDR3 totals 12 residues. Germline CDR1 and CDR2: MGHRA and YSYEKL. The PCR contained 60 Vbeta and 13 Jbeta primers. Sequenced by immunoSEQ multiplex PCR; TCRdb stores in-frame clones only, minus some. The sample yields about 140,000 clones, around 9.6% seen once. The table lists this clone with a few counts. The antigen is unknown. The sequencing input was PBMCs. The origin of this receptor is a male donor in good health and CMV-seronegative. The genes are TRBV4-1 and TRBJ2-5; no definite D call. The CDR3, as DNA: TGCGCCAGCAGCCGTCCCGGTGAGACCCAGTACTTC. This translates into CASSRPGETQYF.